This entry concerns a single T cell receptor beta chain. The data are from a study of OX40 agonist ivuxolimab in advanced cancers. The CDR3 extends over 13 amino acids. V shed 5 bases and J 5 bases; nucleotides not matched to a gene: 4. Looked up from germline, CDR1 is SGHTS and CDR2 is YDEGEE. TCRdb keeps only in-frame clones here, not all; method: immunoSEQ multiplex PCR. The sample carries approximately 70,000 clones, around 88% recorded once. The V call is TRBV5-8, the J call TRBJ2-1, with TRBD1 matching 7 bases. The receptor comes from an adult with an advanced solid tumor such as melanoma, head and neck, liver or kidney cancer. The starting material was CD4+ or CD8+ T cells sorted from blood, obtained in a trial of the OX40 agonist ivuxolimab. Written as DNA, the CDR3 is TGTGCCAGCAGGGTCGGGACAGACAATGAGCAGTTCTTC. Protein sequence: CASRVGTDNEQFF.